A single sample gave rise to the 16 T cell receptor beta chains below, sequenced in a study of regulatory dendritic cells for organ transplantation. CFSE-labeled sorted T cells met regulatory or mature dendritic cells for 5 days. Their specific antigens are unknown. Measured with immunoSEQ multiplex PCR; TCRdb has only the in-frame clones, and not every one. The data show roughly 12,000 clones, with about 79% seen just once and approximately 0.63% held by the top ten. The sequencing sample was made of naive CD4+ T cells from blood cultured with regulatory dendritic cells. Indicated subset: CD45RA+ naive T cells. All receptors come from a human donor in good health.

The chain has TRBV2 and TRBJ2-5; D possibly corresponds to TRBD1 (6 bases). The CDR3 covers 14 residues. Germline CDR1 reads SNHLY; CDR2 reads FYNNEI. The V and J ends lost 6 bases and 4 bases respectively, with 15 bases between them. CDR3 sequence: CASSREQGAETQYF. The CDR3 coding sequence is TGTGCCAGCAGCAGGGAACAGGGAGCAGAGACCCAGTACTTC.

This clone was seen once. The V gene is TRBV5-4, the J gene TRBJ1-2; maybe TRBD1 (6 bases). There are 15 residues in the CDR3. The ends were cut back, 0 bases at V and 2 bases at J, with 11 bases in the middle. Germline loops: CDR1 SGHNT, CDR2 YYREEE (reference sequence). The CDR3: CASSLVSGVNYGYTF. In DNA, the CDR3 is TGTGCCAGCAGCTTGGTGTCAGGGGTGAACTATGGCTACACCTTC.

The CDR3 DNA reads as TGTGCCAGTAGTAGCAGCGGGAGGGGCACTGAAGCTTTCTTT. It specifies CASSSSGRGTEAFF. The V gene is TRBV19, the J gene TRBJ1-1, with a tentative D call TRBD1 (5 bases). V was trimmed by 4 bases and J by 4 bases, leaving 13 bases between them. Germline-derived CDR1 and CDR2 are LNHDA and SQIVND (reference sequence). The CDR3 runs to 14 residues.

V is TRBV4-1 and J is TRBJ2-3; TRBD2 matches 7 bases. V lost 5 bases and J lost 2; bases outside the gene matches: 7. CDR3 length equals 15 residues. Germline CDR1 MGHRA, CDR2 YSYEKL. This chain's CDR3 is CASSGLGGFTDTQYF. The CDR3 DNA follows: TGCGCCAGCAGCGGACTGGGAGGGTTCACAGATACGCAGTATTTT.

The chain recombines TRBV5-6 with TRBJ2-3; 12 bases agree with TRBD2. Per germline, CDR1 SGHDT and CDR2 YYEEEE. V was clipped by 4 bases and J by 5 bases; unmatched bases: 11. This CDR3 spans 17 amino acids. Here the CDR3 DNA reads TGTGCCAGCAGCCGTGACCTAGCGGGGGGGCCAATAGATACGCAGTATTTT. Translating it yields CASSRDLAGGPIDTQYF.

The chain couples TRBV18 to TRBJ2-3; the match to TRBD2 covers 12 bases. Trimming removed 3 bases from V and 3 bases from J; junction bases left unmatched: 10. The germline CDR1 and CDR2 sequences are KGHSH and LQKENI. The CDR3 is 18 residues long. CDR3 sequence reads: CASSPSSGGAGSTDTQYF. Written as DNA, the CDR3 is TGTGCCAGCTCACCCTCTAGCGGGGGGGCCGGTTCGACAGATACGCAGTATTTT.

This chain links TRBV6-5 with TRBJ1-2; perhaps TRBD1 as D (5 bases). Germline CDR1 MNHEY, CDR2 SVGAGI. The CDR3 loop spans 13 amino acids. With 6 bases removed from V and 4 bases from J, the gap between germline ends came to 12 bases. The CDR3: CASSFNQGYGYTF. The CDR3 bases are TGTGCCAGCAGCTTCAATCAGGGCTATGGCTACACCTTC.

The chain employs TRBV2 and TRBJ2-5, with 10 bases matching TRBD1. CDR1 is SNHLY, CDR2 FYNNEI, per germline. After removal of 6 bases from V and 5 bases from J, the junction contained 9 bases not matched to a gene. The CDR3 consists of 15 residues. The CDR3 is CASSERGTGAETQYF. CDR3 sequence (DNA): TGTGCCAGCAGCGAAAGGGGGACAGGGGCTGAGACCCAGTACTTC.

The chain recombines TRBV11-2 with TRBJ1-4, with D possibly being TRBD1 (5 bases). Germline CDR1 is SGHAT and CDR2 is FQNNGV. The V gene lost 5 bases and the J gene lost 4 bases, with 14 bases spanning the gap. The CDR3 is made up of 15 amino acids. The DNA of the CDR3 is TGTGCCAGCAGCGCCCCAGGGCCGGGTAATGAAAAACTGTTTTTT. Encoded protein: CASSAPGPGNEKLFF.

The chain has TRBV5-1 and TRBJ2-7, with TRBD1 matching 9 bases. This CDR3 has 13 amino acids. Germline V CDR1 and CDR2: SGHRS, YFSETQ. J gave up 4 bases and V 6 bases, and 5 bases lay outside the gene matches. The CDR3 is CASTWTGEYEQYF. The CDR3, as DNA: TGCGCCAGCACCTGGACAGGGGAATACGAGCAGTACTTC.

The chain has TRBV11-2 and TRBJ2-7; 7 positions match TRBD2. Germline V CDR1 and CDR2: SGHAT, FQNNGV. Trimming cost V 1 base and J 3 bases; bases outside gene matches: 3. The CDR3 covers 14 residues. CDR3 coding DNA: TGTGCCAGCAGCTTAGCGGGGGGACTCTACGAGCAGTACTTC. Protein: CASSLAGGLYEQYF.

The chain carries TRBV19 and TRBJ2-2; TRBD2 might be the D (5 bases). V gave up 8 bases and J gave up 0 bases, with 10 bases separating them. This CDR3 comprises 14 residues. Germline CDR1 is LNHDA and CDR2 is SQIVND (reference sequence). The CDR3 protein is CASEVRANTGELFF. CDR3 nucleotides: TGTGCCAGTGAAGTGCGGGCGAACACCGGGGAGCTGTTTTTT.

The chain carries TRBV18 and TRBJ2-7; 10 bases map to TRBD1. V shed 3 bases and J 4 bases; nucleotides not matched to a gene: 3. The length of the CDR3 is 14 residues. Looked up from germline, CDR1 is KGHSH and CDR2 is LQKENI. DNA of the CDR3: TGTGCCAGCTCACCGGGACAGGGGTTATACGAGCAGTACTTC. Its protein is CASSPGQGLYEQYF.

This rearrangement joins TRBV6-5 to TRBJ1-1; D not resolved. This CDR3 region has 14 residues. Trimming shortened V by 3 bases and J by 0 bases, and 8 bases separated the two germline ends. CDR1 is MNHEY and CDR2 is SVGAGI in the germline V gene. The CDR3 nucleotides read TGTGCCAGCAGTTATCAGCAGGTGAACACTGAAGCTTTCTTT. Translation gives CASSYQQVNTEAFF.

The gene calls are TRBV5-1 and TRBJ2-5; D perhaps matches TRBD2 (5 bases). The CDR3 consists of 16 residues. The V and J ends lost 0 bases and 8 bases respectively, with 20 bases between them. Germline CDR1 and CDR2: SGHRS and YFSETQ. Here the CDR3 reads CASSLDVAGPPKTQYF. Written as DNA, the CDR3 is TGCGCCAGCAGCTTGGATGTCGCGGGCCCCCCGAAAACCCAGTACTTC.

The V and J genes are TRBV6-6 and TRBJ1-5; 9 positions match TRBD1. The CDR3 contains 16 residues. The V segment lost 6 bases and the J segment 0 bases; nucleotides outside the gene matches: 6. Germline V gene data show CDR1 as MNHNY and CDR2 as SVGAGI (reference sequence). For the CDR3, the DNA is TGTGCCAGCAGCGCCGGGACAGGGTATAGCAATCAGCCCCAGCATTTT. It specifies CASSAGTGYSNQPQHF.